This is a list of T cell receptor beta chains from one sample in a study of T cells in Graves' hyperthyroidism and ophthalmopathy. TCRdb fed the multiplex PCR reads into MiXCR, producing one record per CDR3 protein. The sample contains 130,000 to 150,000 distinct CDR3 sequences, roughly a fifth of which appear only once. Sequencing was carried out using blood. The receptors were gathered from a woman aged 45 to 65 with Graves' hyperthyroidism that later progressed to Graves' ophthalmopathy. Each CDR3 is given with its conserved first and last residue. A D gene is named only where the DNA matches it firmly.

TRBV28,TRBJ2-4,.,CASRADKNIQYF
TRBV28,TRBJ1-1,.,CASRGGGDTEAFF
TRBV28,TRBJ1-1,.,CASSSGGGGVNTEAFF
TRBV5-6,TRBJ2-7,.,CARDQGITGRRYF
TRBV6-1,TRBJ2-5,.,CASSEQGGATQYF
TRBV19,TRBJ2-3,.,CASSMATSSGDTQYF
TRBV19,TRBJ2-5,.,CASSTQQGTTETQYF
TRBV7-3,TRBJ2-1,TRBD2,CASSPREAGANEQFF
TRBV12-3/TRBV12-4,TRBJ2-1,TRBD1,CASSNSPGTGDNEQFF
TRBV6-5,TRBJ2-7,TRBD2,CASSYPRGGSGAYEQYF
TRBV5-1,TRBJ2-1,TRBD2,CASSLRRSSGRDEQFF
TRBV12-3/TRBV12-4,TRBJ1-2,.,CASSFGTAGGYTF
TRBV5-1,TRBJ1-4,.,CASSLAVREKLFF
TRBV2,TRBJ2-1,TRBD2,CASSESLAGNEQFF
TRBV6-1,TRBJ2-2,TRBD1,CASSVGQGAGELFF
TRBV18,TRBJ2-7,TRBD1,CASSSEGLSGQDGYEQYF
TRBV3-1,TRBJ2-3,TRBD2,CASSQREGLRDTQYF
TRBV5-8,TRBJ1-2,.,CASSTLAKGGLRYTF
TRBV2,TRBJ2-3,.,CASSPDGDTQYF
TRBV7-2,TRBJ2-1,TRBD2,CASSQNSGRANNEQFF
TRBV2,TRBJ2-5,.,CASMKGGETQYF
TRBV30,TRBJ1-2,.,CAWKSWGYGYTF
TRBV9,TRBJ2-7,TRBD2,CASSPGGGTSYEQYF
TRBV9,TRBJ2-4,.,CASSERVGLAKNIQYF
TRBV10-1,TRBJ2-2,.,CASASSGTGELFF
TRBV20-1,TRBJ2-6,.,CSARTTGRGANVLTF
TRBV6-1,TRBJ2-1,.,CASKLGDASREFF
TRBV20-1,TRBJ2-7,.,CSAPYKGRGYEQYF
TRBV27,TRBJ2-7,.,CASSLSPGAHEQYF
TRBV5-1,TRBJ2-7,TRBD1,CASSRDRGDYEQYF
TRBV6-5,TRBJ1-2,.,CASSYSRGGYGYTF
TRBV12-3/TRBV12-4,TRBJ1-1,.,CASSRHTGRTQAFF
TRBV7-8,TRBJ2-7,.,CASSLAYEEQYF
TRBV7-2,TRBJ1-2,.,CASSATGYGYTF
TRBV19,TRBJ2-1,TRBD1,CASMDRVNEQFF
TRBV11-2,TRBJ2-5,TRBD2,CASSPSGKKETQYF
TRBV3-1,TRBJ2-7,TRBD2,CASSHSLAAYEQYF
TRBV6-1,TRBJ2-7,.,CASSEGNGYEQYF
TRBV6-1,TRBJ2-1,.,CASSGRTSLEQFF
TRBV11-2,TRBJ2-1,TRBD2,CASTRGLAGAGGDNEQFF
TRBV12-3/TRBV12-4,TRBJ2-1,.,CASSPRRDGEQFF
TRBV5-5,TRBJ2-5,.,CASSWDPGRETQYF
TRBV12-3/TRBV12-4,TRBJ2-3,.,CASRPLRRTDTQYF
TRBV2,TRBJ2-1,TRBD2,CASRTGLAGGYEQFF
TRBV20-1,TRBJ2-7,.,CSARHRQGGRGYEQYF
TRBV5-5,TRBJ2-7,TRBD2,CASSLGLAGFNEQYF
TRBV27,TRBJ2-6,.,CASSPILSARGATGANVLTF
TRBV5-1,TRBJ2-2,TRBD2,CATSTSGRASTGELFF
TRBV30,TRBJ2-5,TRBD1,CAWRSGQGQETQYF
TRBV18,TRBJ1-3,.,CASSPPNFRSGNTIYF